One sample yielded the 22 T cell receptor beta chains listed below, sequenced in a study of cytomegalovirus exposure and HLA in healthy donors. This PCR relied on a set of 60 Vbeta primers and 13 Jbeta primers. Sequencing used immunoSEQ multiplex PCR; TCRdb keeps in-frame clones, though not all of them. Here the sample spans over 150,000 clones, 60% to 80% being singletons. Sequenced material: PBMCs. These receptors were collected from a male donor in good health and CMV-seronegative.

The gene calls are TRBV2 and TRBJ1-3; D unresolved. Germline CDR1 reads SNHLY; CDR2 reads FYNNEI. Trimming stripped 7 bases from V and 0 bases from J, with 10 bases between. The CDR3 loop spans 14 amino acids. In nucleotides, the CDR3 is TGTGCCAGCACCCGGGAATACTCTGGAAACACCATATATTTT. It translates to CASTREYSGNTIYF.

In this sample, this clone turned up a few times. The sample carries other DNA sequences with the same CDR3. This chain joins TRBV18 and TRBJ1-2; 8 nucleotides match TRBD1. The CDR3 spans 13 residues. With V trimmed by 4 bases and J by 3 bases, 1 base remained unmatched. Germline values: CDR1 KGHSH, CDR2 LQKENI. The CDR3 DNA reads TGTGCCAGCTCACAGGACAGGGACTATGGCTACACCTTC. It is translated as CASSQDRDYGYTF.

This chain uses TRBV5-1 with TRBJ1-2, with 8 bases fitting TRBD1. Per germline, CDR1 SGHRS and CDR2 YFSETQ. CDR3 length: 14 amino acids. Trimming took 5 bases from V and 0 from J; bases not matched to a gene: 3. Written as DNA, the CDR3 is TGCGCCAGCAGTCGACAGGGGCCTAACTATGGCTACACCTTC. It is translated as CASSRQGPNYGYTF.

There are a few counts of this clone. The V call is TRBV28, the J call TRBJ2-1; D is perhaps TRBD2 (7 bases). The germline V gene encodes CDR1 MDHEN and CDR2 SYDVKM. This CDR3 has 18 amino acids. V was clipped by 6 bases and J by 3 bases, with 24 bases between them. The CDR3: CASSKPRQERGFYNEQFF. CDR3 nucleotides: TGTGCCAGCAGCAAACCCAGACAGGAGCGGGGTTTCTACAATGAGCAGTTCTTC. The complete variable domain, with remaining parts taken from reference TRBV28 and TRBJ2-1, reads DVKVTQSSRYLVKRTGEKVFLECVQDMDHENMFWYRQDPGLGLRLIYFSYDVKMKEKGDIPEGYSVSREKKERFSLILESASTNQTSMYLCASSKPRQERGFYNEQFFGPGTRLTVL.

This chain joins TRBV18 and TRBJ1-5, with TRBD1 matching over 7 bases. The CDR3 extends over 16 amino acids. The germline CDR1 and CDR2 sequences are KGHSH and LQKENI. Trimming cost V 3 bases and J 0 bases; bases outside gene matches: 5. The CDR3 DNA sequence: TGTGCCAGCTCACCCAGTGACAGGGCTAGCAATCAGCCCCAGCATTTT. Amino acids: CASSPSDRASNQPQHF.

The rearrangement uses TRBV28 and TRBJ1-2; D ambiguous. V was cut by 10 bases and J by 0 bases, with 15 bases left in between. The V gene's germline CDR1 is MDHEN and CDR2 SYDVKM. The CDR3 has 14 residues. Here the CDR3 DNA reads TGTGCCACCCAATATCCCGGGACTAACTATGGCTACACCTTC. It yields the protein CATQYPGTNYGYTF.

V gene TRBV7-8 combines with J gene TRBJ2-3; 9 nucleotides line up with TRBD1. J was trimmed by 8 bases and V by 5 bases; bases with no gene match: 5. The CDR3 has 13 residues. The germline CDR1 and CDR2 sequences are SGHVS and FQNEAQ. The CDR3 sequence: CASSETGGGTQYF. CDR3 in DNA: TGTGCCAGCAGCGAGACAGGGGGGGGTACGCAGTATTTT.

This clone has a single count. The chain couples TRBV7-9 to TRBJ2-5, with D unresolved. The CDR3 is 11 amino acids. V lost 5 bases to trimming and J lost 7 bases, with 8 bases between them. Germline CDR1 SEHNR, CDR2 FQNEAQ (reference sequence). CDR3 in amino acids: CASSPRGTQYF. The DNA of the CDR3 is TGTGCCAGCAGCCCCCGCGGGACCCAGTACTTC.

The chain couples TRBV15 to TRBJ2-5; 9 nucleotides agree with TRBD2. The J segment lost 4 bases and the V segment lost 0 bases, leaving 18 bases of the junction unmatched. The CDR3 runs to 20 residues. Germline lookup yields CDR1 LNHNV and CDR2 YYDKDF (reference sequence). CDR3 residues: CATSRDRVSAGGLWGETQYF. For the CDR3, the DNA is TGTGCCACCAGCAGAGATAGGGTGTCGGCGGGGGGGCTGTGGGGAGAGACCCAGTACTTC.

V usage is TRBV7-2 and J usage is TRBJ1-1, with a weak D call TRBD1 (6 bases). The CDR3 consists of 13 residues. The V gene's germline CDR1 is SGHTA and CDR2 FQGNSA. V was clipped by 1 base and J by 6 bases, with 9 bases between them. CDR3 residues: CASSLESGAEAFF. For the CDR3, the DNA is TGTGCCAGCAGCTTAGAGTCAGGGGCTGAAGCTTTCTTT.

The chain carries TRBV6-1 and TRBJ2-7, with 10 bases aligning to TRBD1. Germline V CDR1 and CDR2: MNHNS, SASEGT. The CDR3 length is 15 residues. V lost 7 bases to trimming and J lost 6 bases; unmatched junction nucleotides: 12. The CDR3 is CASNFYRTGGSEQYF. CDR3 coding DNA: TGTGCCAGCAATTTTTACCGGACAGGGGGAAGCGAGCAGTACTTC.

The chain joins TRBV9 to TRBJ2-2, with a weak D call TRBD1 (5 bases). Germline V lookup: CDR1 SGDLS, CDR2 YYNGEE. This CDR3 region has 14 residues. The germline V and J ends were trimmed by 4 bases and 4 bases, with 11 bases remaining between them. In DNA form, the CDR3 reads TGTGCCAGCAGCCCACAGGTGATCACCGGGGAGCTGTTTTTT. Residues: CASSPQVITGELFF.

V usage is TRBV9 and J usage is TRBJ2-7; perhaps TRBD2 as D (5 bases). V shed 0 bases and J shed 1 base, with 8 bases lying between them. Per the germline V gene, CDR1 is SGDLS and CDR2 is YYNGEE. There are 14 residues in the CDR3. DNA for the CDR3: TGTGCCAGCAGCGTAGCTAGCAGGTCCTACGAGCAGTACTTC. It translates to CASSVASRSYEQYF. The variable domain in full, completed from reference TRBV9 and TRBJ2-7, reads DSGVTQTPKHLITATGQRVTLRCSPRSGDLSVYWYQQSLDQGLQFLIQYYNGEERAKGNILERFSAQQFPDLHSELNLSSLELGDSALYFCASSVASRSYEQYFGPGTRLTVT.

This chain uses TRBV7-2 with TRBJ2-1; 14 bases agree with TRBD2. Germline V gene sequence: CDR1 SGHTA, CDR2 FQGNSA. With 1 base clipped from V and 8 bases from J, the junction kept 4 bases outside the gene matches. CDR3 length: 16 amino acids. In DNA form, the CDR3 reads TGTGCCAGCAGCTTAGAGGGACTAGCGGGAGTATATGAGCAGTTCTTC. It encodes CASSLEGLAGVYEQFF.

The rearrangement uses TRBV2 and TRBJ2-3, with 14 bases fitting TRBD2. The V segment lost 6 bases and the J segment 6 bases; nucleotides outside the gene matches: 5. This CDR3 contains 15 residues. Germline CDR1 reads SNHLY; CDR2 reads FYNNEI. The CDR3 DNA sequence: TGTGCCAGCAGGGGGGGACTAGCGGGAGTTGATACGCAGTATTTT. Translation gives CASRGGLAGVDTQYF. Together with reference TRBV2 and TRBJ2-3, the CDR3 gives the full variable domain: EPEVTQTPSHQVTQMGQEVILRCVPISNHLYFYWYRQILGQKVEFLVSFYNNEISEKSEIFDDQFSVERPDGSNFTLKIRSTKLEDSAMYFCASRGGLAGVDTQYFGPGTRLTVL.

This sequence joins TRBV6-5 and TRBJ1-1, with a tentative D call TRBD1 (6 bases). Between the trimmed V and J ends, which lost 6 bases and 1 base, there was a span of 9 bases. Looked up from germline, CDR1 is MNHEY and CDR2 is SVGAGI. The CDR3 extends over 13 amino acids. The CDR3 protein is CASSQGQNTEAFF. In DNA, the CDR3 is TGTGCCAGCAGCCAGGGACAGAACACTGAAGCTTTCTTT.

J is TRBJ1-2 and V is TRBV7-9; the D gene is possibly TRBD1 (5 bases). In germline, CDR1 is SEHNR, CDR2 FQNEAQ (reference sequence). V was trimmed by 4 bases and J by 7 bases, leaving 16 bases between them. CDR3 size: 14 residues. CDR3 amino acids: CASSYSGRESGYTF. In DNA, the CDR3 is TGTGCCAGCAGCTATTCGGGCAGGGAAAGTGGCTACACCTTC.

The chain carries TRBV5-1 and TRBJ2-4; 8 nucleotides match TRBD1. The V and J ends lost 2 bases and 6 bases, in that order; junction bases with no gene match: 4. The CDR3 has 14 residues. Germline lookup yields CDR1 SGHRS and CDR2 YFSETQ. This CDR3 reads CASSFQTGANIQYF. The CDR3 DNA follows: TGCGCCAGCAGCTTCCAGACAGGGGCAAACATTCAGTACTTC.

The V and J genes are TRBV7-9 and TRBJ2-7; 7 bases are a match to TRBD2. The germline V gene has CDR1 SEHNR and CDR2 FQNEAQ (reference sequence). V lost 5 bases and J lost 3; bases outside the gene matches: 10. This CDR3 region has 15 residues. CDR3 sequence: CASSPRLALNYEQYF. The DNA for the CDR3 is TGTGCCAGCAGCCCCCGACTAGCCCTCAACTACGAGCAGTACTTC.

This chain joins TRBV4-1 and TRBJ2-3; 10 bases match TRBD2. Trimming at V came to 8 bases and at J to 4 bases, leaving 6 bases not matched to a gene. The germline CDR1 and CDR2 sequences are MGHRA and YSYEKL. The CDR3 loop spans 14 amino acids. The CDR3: CASRAGGRSDTQYF. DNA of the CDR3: TGCGCCAGCCGAGCGGGGGGGCGGTCAGATACGCAGTATTTT.

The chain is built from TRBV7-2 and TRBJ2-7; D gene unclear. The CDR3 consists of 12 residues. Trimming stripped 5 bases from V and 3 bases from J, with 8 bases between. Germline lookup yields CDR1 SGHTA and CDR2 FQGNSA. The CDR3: CASSRNNYEQYF. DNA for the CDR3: TGTGCCAGCAGCCGAAACAACTACGAGCAGTACTTC.

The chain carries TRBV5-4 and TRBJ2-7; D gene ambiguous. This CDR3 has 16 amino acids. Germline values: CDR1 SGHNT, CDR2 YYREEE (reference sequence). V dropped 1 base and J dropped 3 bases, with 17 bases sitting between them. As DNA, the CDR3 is TGTGCCAGCAGCTTGCAAGGCAGGAACCTATACTACGAGCAGTACTTC. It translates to CASSLQGRNLYYEQYF.